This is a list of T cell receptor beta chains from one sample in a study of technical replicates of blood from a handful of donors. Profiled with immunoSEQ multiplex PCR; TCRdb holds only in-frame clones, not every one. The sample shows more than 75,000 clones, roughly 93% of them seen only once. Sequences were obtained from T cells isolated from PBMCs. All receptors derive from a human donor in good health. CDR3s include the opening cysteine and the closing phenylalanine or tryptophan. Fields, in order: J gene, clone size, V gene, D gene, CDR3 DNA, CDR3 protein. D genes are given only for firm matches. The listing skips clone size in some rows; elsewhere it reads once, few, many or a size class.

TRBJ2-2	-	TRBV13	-	TGTGCCAGCAGCTTCGTCGACACCGGGGAGCTGTTTTTT	CASSFVDTGELFF
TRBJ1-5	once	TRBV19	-	TGTGCCAGTAGTCCGACGGGAAATCAGCCCCAGCATTTT	CASSPTGNQPQHF
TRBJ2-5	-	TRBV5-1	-	TGCGCCACCACCGCCGGGGGGCAGTTCAGAGAGACCCAGTACTTC	CATTAGGQFRETQYF
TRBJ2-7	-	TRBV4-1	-	TGCGCCAGCAGCCAAGTTGAGGACAGCTACGAGCAGTACTTC	CASSQVEDSYEQYF
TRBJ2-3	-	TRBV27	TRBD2	TGTGCCAGCAGTTTATTGCGGGAGACAGATACGCAGTATTTT	CASSLLRETDTQYF
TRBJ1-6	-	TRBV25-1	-	TGTGCCAGCAGTGAACCCCAGGGGTATAATTCACCCCTCCACTTT	CASSEPQGYNSPLHF
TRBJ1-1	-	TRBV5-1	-	TGCGCCAGCAGCGTGGACGGACAGAACACTGAAGCTTTCTTT	CASSVDGQNTEAFF
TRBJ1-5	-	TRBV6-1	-	TGTGCCAGCAGTGAAGTATATTGGACAGCCCTAAATCAGCCCCAGCATTTT	CASSEVYWTALNQPQHF
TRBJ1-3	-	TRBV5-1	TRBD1	TGCGCCAGCAGCTCGACAGGGTGGGAAGACACCATATATTTT	CASSSTGWEDTIYF
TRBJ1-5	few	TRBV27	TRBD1	TGTGCCACCAAGCCGACAGGGGGGTATCAGCCCCAGCATTTT	CATKPTGGYQPQHF
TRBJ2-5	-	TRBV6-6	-	TGTGCCTCCCTCGGAGGGAGCTCCCAAGAGACCCAGTACTTC	CASLGGSSQETQYF
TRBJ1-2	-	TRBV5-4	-	TGTGCCAGCAGCCCGTGGAGGCAGGGAGGAGGAGGCTACACCTTC	CASSPWRQGGGGYTF
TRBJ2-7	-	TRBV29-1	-	TGCAGCGTTGACGGAGGGACCTACGAGCAGTACTTC	CSVDGGTYEQYF
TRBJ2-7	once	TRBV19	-	TGTGCCAGTAGTTTCGGGTCACACAAAGGCCTTGAGCAGTACTTC	CASSFGSHKGLEQYF
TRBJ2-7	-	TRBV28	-	TGTGCCAGCAGTTTCTACCACTACGAGCAGTACTTC	CASSFYHYEQYF
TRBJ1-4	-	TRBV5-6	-	TGTGCCAGCAGCTTTTGGTCAGGGCTGAATGAAAAACTGTTTTTT	CASSFWSGLNEKLFF
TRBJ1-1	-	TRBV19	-	TGTGCCAGTAGTATTGCTACAGATATTGCTTTCTTT	CASSIATDIAFF
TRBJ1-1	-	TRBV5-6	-	TGTGCCAGCAGCTTGAGCAGGGGTTTGGGGTCAGCTTTCTTT	CASSLSRGLGSAFF
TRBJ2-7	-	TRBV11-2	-	TGTGCCAGCAGCTCGGACAGCTACGAGCAGTACTTC	CASSSDSYEQYF
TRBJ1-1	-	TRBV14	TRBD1	TGTGCCAGCAGCCAAGATCCGCGGACAGGGGACGGCACTGAAGCTTTCTTT	CASSQDPRTGDGTEAFF
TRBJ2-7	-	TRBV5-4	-	TGTGCCAGCAGCTTGTACAGCAGGGCGAGGCACGAGCAGTACTTC	CASSLYSRARHEQYF
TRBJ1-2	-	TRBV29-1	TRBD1	TGCAGCCCTCCGGGACAGACCTATGGCTACACCTTC	CSPPGQTYGYTF
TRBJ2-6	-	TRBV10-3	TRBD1	TGTGCCATCGGAGGCAGGGGGCTGAGTGGGGCCAACGTCCTGACTTTC	CAIGGRGLSGANVLTF
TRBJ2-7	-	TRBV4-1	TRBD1	TGCGCCAGCAGCCAAGAACAGGGGCTCTCCTACGAGCAGTACTTC	CASSQEQGLSYEQYF
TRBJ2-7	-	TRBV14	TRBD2	TGTGCCAGCAGCCAATTCAAGGGGACTAGCGGGTCTAGTTCCTACGAGCAGTACTTC	CASSQFKGTSGSSSYEQYF
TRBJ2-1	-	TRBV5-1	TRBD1	TGCGCCAGCAGCTTGGGGACAGGAGGTTCCAATGAGCAGTTCTTC	CASSLGTGGSNEQFF
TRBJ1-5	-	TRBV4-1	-	TGCGCCAGCAGCCAAGATCAGGGTACCCAGCCCCAGCATTTT	CASSQDQGTQPQHF
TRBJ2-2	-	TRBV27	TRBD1	TGTGCCAGCAGGGCGGTGGGGACAGGGGGCTCCGGGGAGCTGTTTTTT	CASRAVGTGGSGELFF
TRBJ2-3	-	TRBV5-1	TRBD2	TGCGCCAGCAGCTCACCCTTTGGCCGGACTAGCGGCATTAGCACAGATACGCAGTATTTT	CASSSPFGRTSGISTDTQYF
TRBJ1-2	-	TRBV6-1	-	TGTGCCAGCAGGGCCCGGGTCGGCTATGGCTACACCTTC	CASRARVGYGYTF
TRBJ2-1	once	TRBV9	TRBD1	TGTGCCAGCAGCGATACCCCGGGACAGGTTAACAATGAGCAGTTCTTC	CASSDTPGQVNNEQFF
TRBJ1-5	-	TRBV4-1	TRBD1	TGCGCCAGCAGCCAAGAGGGGACAGGGGGCAATCAGCCCCAGCATTTT	CASSQEGTGGNQPQHF
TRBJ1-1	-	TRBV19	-	TGTGCCAGTAGTATAGTCCAGGGATCTGAAGCTTTCTTT	CASSIVQGSEAFF
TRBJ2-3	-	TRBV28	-	TGTGCCAGCAGTTTAGCAGGGAGGACATTCACAGATACGCAGTATTTT	CASSLAGRTFTDTQYF
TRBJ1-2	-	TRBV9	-	TGTGCCAGCAGCGTAATCCGACCGGGGGACTATGGCTACACCTTC	CASSVIRPGDYGYTF
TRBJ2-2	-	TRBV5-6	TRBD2	TGTGCCAGCAGCTTGGTTAGAAGCGGGACGGACACCGGGGAGCTGTTTTTT	CASSLVRSGTDTGELFF
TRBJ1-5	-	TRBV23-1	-	TGCGCCAGACCGGGGAGATGGGGCAATCAGCCCCAGCATTTT	CARPGRWGNQPQHF
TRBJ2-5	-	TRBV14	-	TGTGCCAGCAGCCAAGACAGGGTTGGGGAGACCCAGTACTTC	CASSQDRVGETQYF
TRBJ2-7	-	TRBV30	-	TGTGCCTGGAGGGATCACACCAGGGTTCCTTCCTACGAGCAGTACTTC	CAWRDHTRVPSYEQYF
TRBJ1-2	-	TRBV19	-	TGTGCCAGTAGTCCTACAGGGCCGGGGGGTGGCTACACCTTC	CASSPTGPGGGYTF
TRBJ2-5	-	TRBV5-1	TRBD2	TGCGCCAGCAGCTTGGGACTAGCGGGGGGGAGAAAAGAGACCCAGTACTTC	CASSLGLAGGRKETQYF
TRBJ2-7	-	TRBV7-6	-	TGTGCCAGCAGCTTAGCGGCGGGCCCCTCCTACGAGCAGTACTTC	CASSLAAGPSYEQYF
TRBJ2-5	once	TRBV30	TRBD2	TGTGCCTGGACACGGGGGGGTTTCCAAGAGACCCAGTACTTC	CAWTRGGFQETQYF
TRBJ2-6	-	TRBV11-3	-	TGTGCCAGCAGCTTCTCGGTAACTGGGGCCAACGTCCTGACTTTC	CASSFSVTGANVLTF
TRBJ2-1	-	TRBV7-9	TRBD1	TGTGCCAGCTCGTCGGACAGGGTTATTTTTGAGCAGTTCTTC	CASSSDRVIFEQFF
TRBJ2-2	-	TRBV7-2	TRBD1	TGTGCCAGCAGCGTCAGCTGGACAGGGAGATTGGGGGAGCTGTTTTTT	CASSVSWTGRLGELFF
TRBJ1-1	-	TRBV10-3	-	TGTGCCATCCAGGGGAACACTGAAGCTTTCTTT	CAIQGNTEAFF
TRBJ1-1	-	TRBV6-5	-	TGTGCCAGCAGTTACTCGGTAACAGCGAACACTGAAGCTTTCTTT	CASSYSVTANTEAFF
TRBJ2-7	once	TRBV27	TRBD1	TGTGCCAGCAGTTTTGGGACAGGCATATCCTACGAGCAGTACTTC	CASSFGTGISYEQYF
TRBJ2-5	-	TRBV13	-	TGTGCCAGCAGCTCCCCTCAGGGAAGCGAGACCCAGTACTTC	CASSSPQGSETQYF
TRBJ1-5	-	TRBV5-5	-	TGTGCCAGCAGCTTGGGGGCGGGAGAAAATCAGCCCCAGCATTTT	CASSLGAGENQPQHF
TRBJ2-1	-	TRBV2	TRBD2	TGTGCCAGCAGAAAACTAGCGGGAACTGACAATGAGCAGTTCTTC	CASRKLAGTDNEQFF
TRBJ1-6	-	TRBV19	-	TGTGCCAGTGGATTGCGGCAGACCCATTCACCCCTCCACTTT	CASGLRQTHSPLHF
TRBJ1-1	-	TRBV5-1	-	TGCGCCAGCAGCTCCCGGGGGGGAGAGGGCACTGAAGCTTTCTTT	CASSSRGGEGTEAFF
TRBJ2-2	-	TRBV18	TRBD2	TGTGCCAGCTCACCAAGGCTAGCGGGAGGTATTGAGCTGTTTTTT	CASSPRLAGGIELFF